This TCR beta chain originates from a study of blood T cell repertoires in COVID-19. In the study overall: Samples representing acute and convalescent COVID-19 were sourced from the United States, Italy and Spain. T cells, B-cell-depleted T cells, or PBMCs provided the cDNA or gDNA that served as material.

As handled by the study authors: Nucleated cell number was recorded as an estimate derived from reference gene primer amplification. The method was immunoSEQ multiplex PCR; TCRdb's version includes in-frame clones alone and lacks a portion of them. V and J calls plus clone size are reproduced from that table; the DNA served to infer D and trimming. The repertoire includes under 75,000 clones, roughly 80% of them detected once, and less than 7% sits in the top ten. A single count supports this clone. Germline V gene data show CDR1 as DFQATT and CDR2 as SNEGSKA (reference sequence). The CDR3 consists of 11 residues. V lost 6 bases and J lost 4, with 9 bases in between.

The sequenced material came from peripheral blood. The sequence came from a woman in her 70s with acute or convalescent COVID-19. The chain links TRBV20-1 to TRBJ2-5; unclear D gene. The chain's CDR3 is CSAVTLETQYF. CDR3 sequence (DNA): TGCAGTGCCGTAACTTTAGAGACCCAGTACTTC.